This TCR beta chain was sequenced in a study of T-cell reconstitution after alpha-beta-depleted transplantation in children. The germline gives CDR1 SGHTA, CDR2 FQGNSA. Trimming took 6 bases from V and 4 from J; bases not matched to a gene: 5. CDR3 length: 14 residues. Unique molecular identifiers were incorporated during preparation of the TCRbeta library. TCRdb re-derived calls from the PCR reads in MiXCR, one entry per CDR3 protein. This table holds some 600,000 distinct CDR3 sequences, roughly 17% found once. The chain joins TRBV7-2 to TRBJ1-5, with TRBD1 matching 8 bases. The receptor's source is a human donor who donated a stem cell graft to a child with acute myeloid leukemia. Sequencing was performed on PBMCs from the stem cell graft donor, taken from the stem cell graft. CDR3 in amino acids: CASSYTGGNQPQHF. Here the CDR3 DNA reads TGTGCCAGCAGTTATACAGGGGGTAATCAGCCCCAGCATTTT.